This record covers a single T cell receptor (beta chain). Its antigen is currently not known. Nothing much larger sits one base from this clone, and base qualities are not available. The record originates from a study of regulatory T cells in long-lasting Graves disease (dated by TCRdb to about 2021). Notes on the research overall: Persistent Graves' disease was defined as persistently positive TSH receptor autoantibodies together with antithyroid drug treatment for over 5 years. Peripheral blood TCR sequencing and RNA sequencing compared persistent Graves' disease patients with newly diagnosed Graves' disease patients. A total of about 33 samples were covered by TCR sequencing, comprising around 13 persistent and 20 newly diagnosed Graves' disease patients. The study took place in China and was registered as a clinical trial. Antithyroid drugs had been taken for approximately 10 years on average by persistent Graves' disease patients in the clinical cohort. The paper's findings and limits, for the study overall: Peripheral blood alone was examined, since thyroid tissue, which constituted the primary lesion, could not be accessed. As a limitation, the authors acknowledged that the small sample size may reduce accuracy. A larger number of public clonotypes was shared among persistent patients (fewer than 3,000) than among newly diagnosed patients (over 850). Lower TCR Shannon entropy and fewer highly expanded clones were observed in persistent Graves' disease patients than in newly diagnosed patients, which suggested clonal expansion. Sequencing and analysis were limited to the TCR beta chain.

The time point tag for this specimen amounts to: persistent/refractory GD, antithyroid drugs over 5 years with positive TRAb. For both TCR sequencing and RNA sequencing, RNA was extracted from PBMCs in TRIzol. The diagnosis of Graves' disease followed American Thyroid Association guidelines. The patients came from an endocrinology department in Xi'an, China. From each patient, 7.5 to 10 milliliters of peripheral blood was collected into an EDTA anticoagulant tube. Ficoll Paque Plus density gradient separation was used to isolate PBMCs, and no additional T cell sorting was done. An Agilent 2100 Bioanalyzer and agarose gel were used to check RNA quality, while a NanoDrop 2000 measured RNA concentration. Library construction relied on multiplex PCR. Reads for this sample came from an Illumina HiSeq 4000. CDR3 regions were amplified by Arm-PCR with iRepertoire HTBI primers to construct TCR beta libraries. PCR products were gel purified before sequencing. Under the source paper's analysis protocol: Across samples, 60 to 80 TRBV and 15 or so TRBJ segments were identified and used for gene usage analysis of CDR3 amino acid clonotypes. COPE and FqMerger were used to merge filtered high-quality paired reads into contigs. Contigs were aligned with BLAST to IMGT TRBV, TRBD and TRBJ reference genes, and CDR3 was defined per IMGT. Any clonotype with a frequency above 0.1% was counted as a highly expanded clone. Repertoire diversity was measured by Shannon entropy, and V-J evenness by the Gini coefficient. A clonotype found in more than one individual was treated as public. TCRdb reprocessing: public reads trimmed at Q25 with fastp, clones called with MiXCR, in-frame beta chains kept. CDR3 protein sequences are deduplicated, and each keeps its most common genes and DNA. For this entry, the V and J calls and clone size follow TCRdb and not the study's own pipeline. The sample includes over 450,000 distinct CDR3 sequences, with 20% to 25% observed a single time. The ten most abundant clones make up roughly 7.7% of the sample.

The TCR comes from a female donor with Graves disease. This material consisted of peripheral blood mononuclear cells (PBMCs), taken when the disease was refractory, from a patient treated with antithyroid drugs.

For the CDR3, the sequence is CASSESPVAGQAGNLNTGELFF. The nucleotide sequence reads as follows: TGCGCCAGCAGTGAGTCTCCGGTCGCCGGCCAGGCCGGAAACTTGAACACCGGGGAGCTGTTTTTT. The rearranged chain carries TRBV10-1 and TRBJ2-2, with no confidently assigned D gene. Counted from cysteine to phenylalanine, this CDR3 has 22 amino acids. Only CDR3 DNA is held: 66 bases, read in frame from base 1. The V end loses 0 bases and the J end loses 1 base, and a stretch of 27 bases separates them. The germline V gene (reference sequence) gives CDR1 as WNHNN and CDR2 as SYGVQD.